One and the same sample provided the 26 T cell receptor beta chains below, sequenced in a study of blood T cell repertoires in COVID-19. This table comes from immunoSEQ multiplex PCR, and its TCRdb copy is limited to in-frame clones, with some not included. The sample has about 190,000 clones, approximately 86% seen once. Sequencing input: peripheral blood. The source of these receptors is a woman aged 80 or older with active or convalescent COVID-19.

The chain couples TRBV7-9 to TRBJ2-5, with TRBD2 matching 13 bases. Per germline, CDR1 SEHNR and CDR2 FQNEAQ (reference sequence). V was pared by 5 bases and J by 7 bases, with 4 bases of the junction left unmatched. The CDR3 is 14 residues long. CDR3 DNA sequence: TGTGCCAGCAGCCCTGGGACTAGCGGGGTGACCCAGTACTTC. This sequence encodes CASSPGTSGVTQYF.

This clone was seen only once. The J gene is TRBJ2-5, the V gene TRBV5-6; 9 positions agree with TRBD1. The trim removed 2 bases at V and 5 bases at J, leaving 7 bases unmatched. This CDR3 is built from 15 residues. CDR1 is SGHDT, CDR2 YYEEEE, per germline. The CDR3 loop is CASSFKVTGGETQYF. CDR3 nucleotides: TGTGCCAGCAGCTTCAAAGTGACAGGGGGGGAGACCCAGTACTTC.

This chain uses TRBV9 with TRBJ1-1, with D perhaps TRBD1 (6 bases). The CDR3 spans 14 residues. The germline V gene has CDR1 SGDLS and CDR2 YYNGEE. Trimming took 0 bases from V and 10 from J, leaving 16 bases between them. CDR3 DNA: TGTGCCAGCAGCGTAGAGGCTCAGGGACAAGGAGCTTTCTTT. It encodes CASSVEAQGQGAFF.

The chain is built from TRBV24-1 and TRBJ1-1; D is possibly TRBD1 (6 bases). The CDR3 spans 16 residues. V shed 7 bases and J shed 0 bases, with 17 bases lying between them. Germline CDR1 KGHDR, CDR2 SFDVKD. The CDR3 nucleotides are TGTGCCACCAGCGGGGATTACAGGGCCATGAACACTGAAGCTTTCTTT. Translated, it gives CATSGDYRAMNTEAFF.

The chain joins TRBV24-1 to TRBJ2-3; TRBD1 aligns across 11 bases. The germline CDR1 and CDR2 sequences are KGHDR and SFDVKD. Losses at the gene ends were 0 bases for V and 6 bases for J; bases not matched to a gene: 4. This CDR3 region has 16 residues. CDR3 protein: CATSDLGTGGVDTQYF. CDR3 DNA sequence: TGTGCCACCAGTGATTTGGGGACAGGGGGAGTGGATACGCAGTATTTT.

The chain links TRBV5-1 to TRBJ1-2; 8 bases fit TRBD1. This CDR3 has 16 residues. Germline CDR1 reads SGHRS; CDR2 reads YFSETQ. Losses at the gene ends were 0 bases for V and 4 bases for J; bases not matched to a gene: 8. CDR3 loop: CASSLATQGAAYGYTF. CDR3 DNA sequence: TGCGCCAGCAGCTTGGCTACCCAGGGGGCAGCCTATGGCTACACCTTC.

CDR3 loop: CASSEGTGAYEQYF. The DNA of the CDR3 is TGCGCCAGCAGCGAGGGGACAGGGGCCTACGAGCAGTACTTC. The chain has TRBV10-1 and TRBJ2-7; 10 nucleotides line up with TRBD1. CDR3 length equals 14 residues. Germline trimming cut 6 bases from V and 2 bases from J; bases unmatched to any gene: 4. Germline CDR1 WNHNN, CDR2 SYGVQD (reference sequence).

A word on this clone: Within the sample, other DNA sequences also encode this same CDR3. The J gene is TRBJ1-5, the V gene TRBV9; D ambiguous. Per germline, CDR1 SGDLS and CDR2 YYNGEE. The CDR3 runs to 14 residues. The germline V and J ends were trimmed by 0 bases and 7 bases, with 11 bases remaining between them. The CDR3 is CASSVEGRGQPQHF. CDR3 in DNA: TGTGCCAGCAGCGTAGAAGGGAGAGGACAGCCCCAGCATTTT.

V usage is TRBV5-6 and J usage is TRBJ1-2; tentatively, D is TRBD1 (5 bases). The CDR3 consists of 14 residues. V dropped 4 bases and J dropped 4 bases, with 14 bases sitting between them. Germline lookup yields CDR1 SGHDT and CDR2 YYEEEE. CDR3 region: CASSQNLQGYGYTF. The DNA for the CDR3 is TGTGCCAGCAGCCAGAATCTCCAGGGCTATGGCTACACCTTC.

The rearrangement links TRBV20-1 to TRBJ2-5; 7 bases match TRBD1. V lost 6 bases, J lost 3 bases, and 1 base stayed unmatched. The CDR3 consists of 11 residues. Germline V CDR1 and CDR2: DFQATT, SNEGSKA (reference sequence). In DNA, the CDR3 is TGCAGTGCAGGGACAGAAGAGACCCAGTACTTC. It translates to CSAGTEETQYF.

The J gene is TRBJ2-2, the V gene TRBV27; 8 bases are a match to TRBD1. This CDR3 region has 18 residues. Germline CDR1 and CDR2: MNHEY and SMNVEV (reference sequence). Trimming removed 6 bases from V and 3 bases from J; junction bases left unmatched: 15. The CDR3 DNA reads as TGTGCCAGCAGCGACAACCTCCGGGACAGGCCCTACACCGGGGAGCTGTTTTTT. Translating gives CASSDNLRDRPYTGELFF.

The chain combines TRBV6-4 with TRBJ2-2; D ambiguous. CDR3 length: 14 residues. Germline V gene data show CDR1 as MRHNA and CDR2 as SNTAGT. Trimming stripped 4 bases from V and 5 bases from J, with 11 bases between. The CDR3 spells CASSVRLATGELFF. The DNA of the CDR3 is TGTGCCAGCAGTGTCCGATTGGCTACCGGGGAGCTGTTTTTT.

The chain has TRBV30 and TRBJ1-4; tentatively, D is TRBD1 (5 bases). Trimming shortened V by 3 bases and J by 8 bases, and 13 bases separated the two germline ends. This CDR3 spans 13 amino acids. Germline values: CDR1 GTSNPN, CDR2 SVGIG (reference sequence). The chain's CDR3 is CAWSNIWGEKLFF. CDR3 in DNA: TGTGCCTGGAGCAATATTTGGGGCGAAAAACTGTTTTTT.

The V and J genes are TRBV5-1 and TRBJ1-3; weak D call: TRBD1 (5 bases). Between the trimmed V and J ends, which lost 4 bases and 0 bases, there was a span of 20 bases. CDR3 length equals 18 residues. In germline, CDR1 is SGHRS, CDR2 YFSETQ. The CDR3 DNA reads as TGCGCCAGCAGCCACGGCACTCTTGACAGAGCCTCTGGAAACACCATATATTTT. Its translation is CASSHGTLDRASGNTIYF.

This clone was found once. The rearrangement links TRBV5-1 to TRBJ2-3; weak D call: TRBD2 (5 bases). The CDR3 contains 15 residues. Trimming stripped 1 base from V and 1 base from J, with 10 bases between. The germline V gene has CDR1 SGHRS and CDR2 YFSETQ. The CDR3 is CASSLFGIGTDTQYF. The CDR3 DNA reads TGCGCCAGCAGCTTGTTCGGGATCGGCACAGATACGCAGTATTTT.

This chain uses TRBV30 with TRBJ1-1; TRBD1 might be the D (6 bases). Germline V gene lookup returns CDR1 GTSNPN and CDR2 SVGIG (reference sequence). Trimming took 3 bases from V and 5 from J, leaving 16 bases between them. The CDR3 is made up of 14 amino acids. The CDR3 reads CAWRLPSRGTEAFF. The CDR3 DNA is TGTGCCTGGAGGTTACCATCGAGGGGGACTGAAGCTTTCTTT.

This clone appeared once. This sequence joins TRBV10-3 and TRBJ1-5, with D perhaps matching TRBD1 (5 bases). V was pared by 3 bases and J by 10 bases, with 16 bases between. The germline gives CDR1 ENHRY, CDR2 SYGVKD. The length of the CDR3 is 14 residues. CDR3 amino acids: CAISEGEGIQPQHF. CDR3 DNA: TGTGCCATCAGTGAAGGGGAGGGGATTCAACCCCAGCATTTT.

This clone was recorded once. This rearrangement joins TRBV2 to TRBJ2-5; tentatively, D is TRBD2 (5 bases). There are 13 residues in the CDR3. Germline values: CDR1 SNHLY, CDR2 FYNNEI. Trimming shortened V by 6 bases and J by 0 bases, and 8 bases separated the two germline ends. CDR3: CASSEGYQETQYF. Written as DNA, the CDR3 is TGTGCCAGCAGCGAGGGATACCAAGAGACCCAGTACTTC. The variable domain in full, with the rest retrieved from reference TRBV2 and TRBJ2-5, is EPEVTQTPSHQVTQMGQEVILRCVPISNHLYFYWYRQILGQKVEFLVSFYNNEISEKSEIFDDQFSVERPDGSNFTLKIRSTKLEDSAMYFCASSEGYQETQYFGPGTRLLVL.

CDR3: CASSHLAGGTGNEQFF. The CDR3 DNA sequence: TGCGCCAGCAGCCATTTAGCGGGAGGGACGGGGAATGAGCAGTTCTTC. The chain recombines TRBV5-1 with TRBJ2-1; TRBD2 matches at 11 bases. The CDR3 has 16 amino acids. Trimming cost V 4 bases and J 7 bases; bases outside gene matches: 10. The germline V gene has CDR1 SGHRS and CDR2 YFSETQ.

The V call is TRBV7-8, the J call TRBJ2-5, with D unresolved. The CDR3 spans 11 residues. Trimming took off 5 bases at V and 4 bases at J, with 5 bases between the two ends. Germline V CDR1 and CDR2: SGHVS, FQNEAQ. In nucleotides, the CDR3 is TGTGCCAGCAGCCCTCGAGAGACCCAGTACTTC. This sequence encodes CASSPRETQYF.

DNA of the CDR3: TGTGCCAGCAGCCTAGACAGGGGAGCCGGGGAGCTGTTTTTT. This gives the protein CASSLDRGAGELFF. The V call is TRBV6-5, the J call TRBJ2-2; 8 bases align to TRBD1. From germline, CDR1 is MNHEY and CDR2 SVGAGI. The CDR3 has 14 residues. The ends lost 6 bases at V and 6 bases at J; junction bases unmatched: 6.

The chain recombines TRBV28 with TRBJ2-1, with 8 nucleotides matching TRBD2. Trimming cost V 6 bases and J 9 bases; bases outside gene matches: 16. CDR3 length equals 16 residues. Germline-derived CDR1 and CDR2 are MDHEN and SYDVKM. The CDR3 DNA follows: TGTGCCAGCAGACCCATCGGCGGGGGGTCTATCGGTGAGCAGTTCTTC. This translates into CASRPIGGGSIGEQFF.

This clone was detected once. The chain recombines TRBV18 with TRBJ1-1; 9 bases map to TRBD1. With 3 bases clipped from V and 3 bases from J, the junction kept 5 bases outside the gene matches. CDR1 is KGHSH, CDR2 LQKENI, per germline. This CDR3 has 15 residues. DNA of the CDR3: TGTGCCAGCTCACCGGTACAGGGGGCGCACACTGAAGCTTTCTTT. The encoded protein is CASSPVQGAHTEAFF. Full variable domain (remainder filled in from reference TRBV18 and TRBJ1-1): NAGVMQNPRHLVRRRGQEARLRCSPMKGHSHVYWYRQLPEEGLKFMVYLQKENIIDESGMPKERFSAEFPKEGPSILRIQQVVRGDSAAYFCASSPVQGAHTEAFFGQGTRLTVV.

The J gene is TRBJ1-1, the V gene TRBV9; D ambiguous. Deletions cut 1 base from V and 0 bases from J, with 10 bases between. The germline gives CDR1 SGDLS, CDR2 YYNGEE. This CDR3 is built from 15 residues. CDR3 protein: CASSVSSLMNTEAFF. For the CDR3, the DNA is TGTGCCAGCAGCGTATCTAGTCTCATGAACACTGAAGCTTTCTTT.

The rearrangement joins TRBV18 to TRBJ2-1; possibly TRBD1 for D (6 bases). The CDR3 spans 12 residues. CDR1 KGHSH and CDR2 LQKENI come from the germline V gene. Trimming removed 6 bases from V and 12 bases from J, with 15 bases in between. The DNA of the CDR3 is TGTGCCAGCTCGGGGGCCGGCAACGGGCAGTTCTTC. This sequence encodes CASSGAGNGQFF.

CDR3 DNA sequence: TGTGCCAGCAGACTAGCGGGAGGTGAGACCCAGTACTTC. Amino acid sequence: CASRLAGGETQYF. The chain recombines TRBV12-3 or TRBV12-4 with TRBJ2-5, with 12 positions matching TRBD2. The CDR3 covers 13 residues. J gave up 5 bases and V 6 bases, and 1 base lay outside the gene matches.